These 22 T cell receptor beta chains were all obtained from the same sample, sequenced in a study of shared T cell receptors in the human thymus (dated by TCRdb to about 2021). Receptors were amplified or captured by the immunoSEQ multiplex PCR assay. Entries here come from immuneACCESS through TCRdb and include only in-frame sequences with V and J called. Some clones fail to appear in such tables; in the studies checked, an unresolved V gene covers under half of the shortfall, and the cause of the remainder is unknown. The sample table shows roughly 500,000 clones, and roughly 74% are seen once. Around 0.013% of the sample is in the top ten clones. These data also featured in a second study, about human thymus T cells.

Sequencing was performed on thymocytes. The receptors were gathered from a boy in the first two years of life with a congenital heart defect. Donor details come from another sample of the same person, matched by shared clones.

The chain uses TRBV19 and TRBJ1-4, with TRBD1 identical over 9 bases. Trimming took 5 bases from V and 7 from J; bases not matched to a gene: 20. Germline V lookup: CDR1 LNHDA, CDR2 SQIVND (reference sequence). The CDR3 totals 19 residues. The CDR3: CASSLLPGTGRFYGEKLFF. The CDR3 DNA reads TGTGCCAGTAGTCTCCTTCCCGGGACAGGGCGTTTCTATGGTGAAAAACTGTTTTTT. Together with reference TRBV19 and TRBJ1-4, the CDR3 gives the full variable domain: DGGITQSPKYLFRKEGQNVTLSCEQNLNHDAMYWYRQDPGQGLRLIYYSQIVNDFQKGDIAEGYSVSREKKESFPLTVTSAQKNPTAFYLCASSLLPGTGRFYGEKLFFGSGTQLSVL.

This sequence joins TRBV28 and TRBJ1-2; D gene unclear. CDR3 length: 15 residues. Germline lookup yields CDR1 MDHEN and CDR2 SYDVKM. V gave up 1 base and J gave up 0 bases, with 9 bases separating them. CDR3 amino acids: CASSLSQITNYGYTF. The CDR3, as DNA: TGTGCCAGCAGTTTATCCCAGATTACTAACTATGGCTACACCTTC.

The genes are TRBV5-4 and TRBJ2-5; 15 positions agree with TRBD2. The better agreement between TRBJ2-7 and the DNA end casts doubt on the J call. Germline CDR1 reads SGHNT; CDR2 reads YYREEE (reference sequence). This CDR3 comprises 18 residues. The CDR3: CASSPGLAGGPQFYEQYF. CDR3 bases: TGTGCCAGCAGCCCCGGACTAGCGGGAGGGCCGCAATTCTACGAGCAGTACTTC.

The V gene is TRBV5-4, the J gene TRBJ1-1; no firm D call. The CDR3 runs to 14 residues. Germline V gene sequence: CDR1 SGHNT, CDR2 YYREEE (reference sequence). V shed 0 bases and J shed 1 base, with 7 bases lying between them. CDR3 DNA: TGTGCCAGCAGCTTGGGTCCGAGGAACACTGAAGCTTTCTTT. Amino acid sequence: CASSLGPRNTEAFF. The full variable domain, its missing parts supplied by reference TRBV5-4 and TRBJ1-1, is ETGVTQSPTHLIKTRGQQVTLRCSSQSGHNTVSWYQQALGQGPQFIFQYYREEENGRGNFPPRFSGLQFPNYSSELNVNALELDDSALYLCASSLGPRNTEAFFGQGTRLTVV.

The chain recombines TRBV10-2 with TRBJ2-1; 7 nucleotides agree with TRBD1. The V gene's germline CDR1 is WSHSY and CDR2 SAAADI. The V gene end was trimmed by 2 bases and the J gene end by 0 bases; junction bases not matched to a gene: 7. The CDR3 contains 17 residues. This chain's CDR3 is CASSEEGAPSSYNEQFF. DNA for the CDR3: TGCGCCAGCAGTGAGGAGGGGGCACCGAGCTCCTACAATGAGCAGTTCTTC.

Only a few counts were recorded for this clone. This chain connects TRBV11-3 to TRBJ2-5; 11 positions match TRBD2. CDR3 length: 20 amino acids. V was pared by 4 bases and J by 5 bases, with 21 bases of the junction left unmatched. The V gene's germline CDR1 is SGHNT and CDR2 YENEEA. The CDR3 spells CASSSPPSSYGLAGEETQYF. For the CDR3, the DNA is TGTGCCAGCAGCTCCCCCCCCTCCTCATACGGACTAGCGGGTGAGGAGACCCAGTACTTC.

In DNA, the CDR3 is TGTGCCAGCAGCCCAGGGGACGTTAGCAATCAGCCCCAGCATTTT. Protein sequence: CASSPGDVSNQPQHF. The J gene is TRBJ1-5, the V gene TRBV14; D is possibly TRBD1 (6 bases). The CDR3 totals 15 residues. The germline V and J ends were trimmed by 4 bases and 0 bases, with 10 bases remaining between them. CDR1 and CDR2 from the germline V gene are SGHDN and FVKESK.

The chain employs TRBV2 and TRBJ2-1; TRBD1 matches 8 bases. V lost 8 bases and J lost 5; bases outside the gene matches: 8. The CDR3 consists of 14 residues. The germline gives CDR1 SNHLY, CDR2 FYNNEI. This chain's CDR3 is CASGGQGANNEQFF. DNA of the CDR3: TGTGCCAGCGGGGGGCAGGGGGCGAACAATGAGCAGTTCTTC.

This sequence joins TRBV4-1 and TRBJ1-2, with D unclear. The CDR3 contains 16 residues. Trimming stripped 1 base from V and 3 bases from J, with 15 bases between. Germline CDR1 MGHRA, CDR2 YSYEKL. The DNA for the CDR3 is TGCGCCAGCAGCCAAGCTCTTGGTTTCACTTACTATGGCTACACCTTC. Its translation: CASSQALGFTYYGYTF.

The chain combines TRBV6-1 with TRBJ1-3, with unresolved D. Trimming pared 1 base from V and 0 bases from J, leaving 4 bases between. Germline assignment: CDR1 MNHNS and CDR2 SASEGT. This CDR3 comprises 14 residues. The CDR3 protein is CASSEESSGNTIYF. Here the CDR3 DNA reads TGTGCCAGCAGTGAAGAGAGCTCTGGAAACACCATATATTTT.

The chain couples TRBV9 to TRBJ2-5; D is perhaps TRBD2 (6 bases). The germline V gene has CDR1 SGDLS and CDR2 YYNGEE. Trimming took off 4 bases at V and 3 bases at J, with 22 bases between the two ends. This CDR3 has 17 residues. Here the CDR3 DNA reads TGTGCCAGCAGCCCCGACCGGGACCCACGCGGGGAAGAGACCCAGTACTTC. Translation gives CASSPDRDPRGEETQYF.

This clone has just one count. The V call is TRBV6-1, the J call TRBJ1-1; D gene uncertain. CDR1 is MNHNS, CDR2 SASEGT, per germline. Trimming left V 7 bases short and J 7 bases short, with 10 bases between. CDR3 length: 11 residues. CDR3 loop: CASIHTVEAFF. In DNA, the CDR3 is TGTGCCAGCATTCACACCGTTGAAGCTTTCTTT.

This sequence joins TRBV28 and TRBJ1-5; D is ambiguous. Germline-derived CDR1 and CDR2 are MDHEN and SYDVKM. The CDR3 spans 13 residues. V was cut by 4 bases and J by 0 bases, with 4 bases left in between. The CDR3 sequence: CASSSNSNQPQHF. The CDR3 DNA reads TGTGCCAGCAGTTCCAATAGCAATCAGCCCCAGCATTTT.

This chain connects TRBV5-1 to TRBJ2-1; 15 nucleotides align to TRBD2. Trimming cost V 3 bases and J 10 bases; bases outside gene matches: 11. The CDR3 consists of 17 residues. Germline V gene data show CDR1 as SGHRS and CDR2 as YFSETQ. The CDR3 is CASSWGPGLAGGREQFF. Here the CDR3 DNA reads TGCGCCAGCAGCTGGGGCCCGGGACTAGCGGGAGGAAGGGAGCAGTTCTTC.

This chain links TRBV5-4 with TRBJ2-7; 11 nucleotides match TRBD1. Germline V CDR1 and CDR2: SGHNT, YYREEE (reference sequence). The V gene end was trimmed by 3 bases and the J gene end by 2 bases; junction bases not matched to a gene: 4. The length of the CDR3 is 15 residues. CDR3 protein: CASSWGQGGTYEQYF. As DNA, the CDR3 is TGTGCCAGCAGCTGGGGACAGGGGGGGACCTACGAGCAGTACTTC.

The V and J genes are TRBV29-1 and TRBJ2-3; TRBD2 matches at 12 bases. The V segment lost 0 bases and the J segment 4 bases; nucleotides outside the gene matches: 11. Per the germline V gene, CDR1 is SQVTM and CDR2 is ANQGSEA. This CDR3 comprises 18 residues. This CDR3 is CSVEDTSLAGGAPDTQYF. CDR3 bases: TGCAGCGTTGAAGATACCAGTCTAGCGGGGGGGGCACCAGATACGCAGTATTTT.

The chain is built from TRBV28 and TRBJ2-3; D is possibly TRBD1 (5 bases). V lost 5 bases and J 5 bases, leaving 17 bases between the germline ends. CDR1 MDHEN and CDR2 SYDVKM come from the germline V gene. This CDR3 is built from 15 residues. The CDR3 loop is CASSLTGPPGDTQYF. CDR3 nucleotides: TGTGCCAGCAGTCTCACAGGCCCCCCGGGAGATACGCAGTATTTT.

This chain connects TRBV13 to TRBJ2-3; TRBD1 aligns across 8 bases. The CDR3 is 14 residues long. Per germline, CDR1 PRHDT and CDR2 FYEKMQ (reference sequence). Trimming removed 6 bases from V and 10 bases from J; junction bases left unmatched: 12. The CDR3 here is CASRRQGAERSQYF. DNA of the CDR3: TGTGCCAGCAGGCGGCAGGGGGCGGAAAGGTCGCAGTATTTT.

V and J are TRBV4-2 and TRBJ2-3, with D maybe TRBD2 (6 bases). The CDR3 has 16 amino acids. Between the trimmed V and J ends, which lost 0 bases and 4 bases, there was a span of 14 bases. CDR1 is LGHNA, CDR2 YNFKEQ, per germline. The CDR3 sequence is CASSQEVRELADTQYF. DNA for the CDR3: TGTGCCAGCAGCCAAGAAGTACGGGAGCTGGCAGATACGCAGTATTTT.

The chain employs TRBV27 and TRBJ2-1; D gene ambiguous. Trimming cost V 3 bases and J 5 bases, with 8 bases left between them. This CDR3 has 13 residues. Per germline, CDR1 MNHEY and CDR2 SMNVEV (reference sequence). The CDR3 DNA is TGTGCCAGCAGTTTCGGTAAAGACAATGAGCAGTTCTTC. Protein product: CASSFGKDNEQFF.

This rearrangement joins TRBV6-5 to TRBJ1-1; weak D call: TRBD1 (6 bases). Looked up from germline, CDR1 is MNHEY and CDR2 is SVGAGI. The CDR3 totals 13 residues. Trimming took off 6 bases at V and 7 bases at J, with 15 bases between the two ends. As DNA, the CDR3 is TGTGCCAGCAGAGTACAGGGTTGGAATGAAGCTTTCTTT. Residues: CASRVQGWNEAFF.

The V and J genes are TRBV7-9 and TRBJ2-7; 9 bases agree with TRBD2. The CDR3 is made up of 19 amino acids. The V segment lost 5 bases and the J segment 0 bases; nucleotides outside the gene matches: 17. The germline gives CDR1 SEHNR, CDR2 FQNEAQ (reference sequence). This CDR3 reads CASSRKGLAGTSSSYEQYF. The CDR3 DNA sequence: TGTGCCAGCAGCCGAAAGGGGCTAGCGGGAACCTCGAGCTCCTACGAGCAGTACTTC.